This T cell receptor beta chain was recovered during a study of shared clonotypes between healthy human individuals. In regard to this clone: Its antigen is not known.

Study results and caveats: On the whole, naive subsets had larger estimated richness than memory subsets had. Specimens sampled were limited to blood, with tissue repertoires likely differing. Clonotype sharing across a few donors was observed for around 5% of naive CD4 clonotypes.

Measured with immunoSEQ multiplex PCR; TCRdb has only the in-frame clones, and not every one. This sample yields 1.5 million to 1.9 million clones, of which approximately 98% are seen a single time; 0.45% belongs to the top ten. CDR1 is WSHSY and CDR2 is SAAADI in the germline V gene. CDR3 size: 21 residues. V lost 6 bases, J lost 4 bases, and 22 bases stayed unmatched. The sequence was obtained from a man aged 25 to 40 in good health. Sequences were obtained from naive CD4+ T cells sorted from blood. As for subset: CD45RA+ positively selected. The chain combines TRBV10-2 with TRBJ2-1; 12 bases line up with TRBD2. Here the CDR3 DNA reads TGCGCCAGCAGAGTGACTAGCGGGAGAGGAGGGATCCATTTGGGGTACAATGAGCAGTTCTTC. As protein: CASRVTSGRGGIHLGYNEQFF.